Listed below are T cell receptor beta chains from one sample, sequenced in a study of radiation and T cells in renal cell carcinoma. The protocol was immunoSEQ multiplex PCR, while the TCRdb copy is restricted to in-frame clones and leaves out a portion. Found here are some 100,000 clones, 82% of them singletons; the top ten hold almost 6.5%. The sample consisted of blood, taken from a patient whose treatment included radiotherapy and nephrectomy. All receptors derive from a man between 60 and 75 years old with renal cell carcinoma. Both conserved end residues are part of each CDR3. D genes are given only for firm matches. The size entry is marked missing in some rows and otherwise reads once, few, many or a size class.

j_call	v_call	clone_size	d_call	cdr3_nt	cdr3_aa
TRBJ1-2	TRBV9	-	TRBD1	TGTGCCAGCAGCGCCCCCAGACAGGGAATAGTTGGCTACACCTTC	CASSAPRQGIVGYTF
TRBJ2-1	TRBV27	-	-	TGTGCCAGCAGTTTCGGATCGCCCGGCCGGGACAATGAGCAGTTCTTC	CASSFGSPGRDNEQFF
TRBJ1-1	TRBV21-1	-	-	TGTGCCAGCAGCAAAGGAAGGGGCTTGGGCACTGAAGCTTTCTTT	CASSKGRGLGTEAFF
TRBJ2-2	TRBV27	-	TRBD2	TGTGCCAGCAGTTTCGTTCTAGCGGGAGGAACCGGGGAGCTGTTTTTT	CASSFVLAGGTGELFF
TRBJ1-1	TRBV2	many	-	TGTGCCAGCAGTGGTATGGCCTACACTGAAGCTTTCTTT	CASSGMAYTEAFF
TRBJ1-3	TRBV11-2	-	-	TGTGCCAGCAGCTTAGGAGATTCTGGAAACACCATATATTTT	CASSLGDSGNTIYF
TRBJ1-2	TRBV7-2	-	-	TGTGCCAGCAGCTTGGGGGGTCGGGGAGGCTACACCTTC	CASSLGGRGGYTF
TRBJ2-1	TRBV15	-	-	TGTGCCACCAGCAGGTACAGGGACAATGAGCAGTTCTTC	CATSRYRDNEQFF
TRBJ1-2	TRBV9	-	TRBD1	TGTGCCAGCAGCCCGGGACAGCCCTATGGCTACACCTTC	CASSPGQPYGYTF
TRBJ2-7	TRBV11-2	-	TRBD2	TGTGCCAGCAGCTTAGTTTTCGGGAGGATTGCGTCCTACGAGCAGTACTTC	CASSLVFGRIASYEQYF
TRBJ1-1	TRBV5-1	-	-	TGCGCCAGCAGCTTGGATGGGGGGCAAAGCACTGAAGCTTTCTTT	CASSLDGGQSTEAFF
TRBJ2-7	TRBV28	-	-	TGTGCCAGCCTGTCGGACGGCGCCTACGAGCAGTACTTC	CASLSDGAYEQYF
TRBJ2-2	TRBV9	-	TRBD2	TGTGCCAGCAGCTTAACCGGGACTAGGGGATTCGGGGAGCTGTTTTTT	CASSLTGTRGFGELFF
TRBJ2-3	TRBV7-6	once	TRBD2	TGTGCCAGCAGCCCTAGGACTAGCGGGAGGTGGGTCCCAGATACGCAGTATTTT	CASSPRTSGRWVPDTQYF
TRBJ2-1	TRBV5-8	-	-	TGTGCCAGCAGGCCGTACATCTTCCACTCCTACAATGAGCAGTTCTTC	CASRPYIFHSYNEQFF
TRBJ1-1	TRBV14	-	TRBD1	TGTGCCAGCAGCCCCAGGAGGGGACAGGACACTGAAGCTTTCTTT	CASSPRRGQDTEAFF
TRBJ1-4	TRBV4-3	-	-	TGCGCCAGCAGCCTCGACAGGTTGACTAATGAAAAACTGTTTTTT	CASSLDRLTNEKLFF
TRBJ2-3	TRBV7-9	-	TRBD2	TGTGCCAGCAGCAACCGACTAGCGGGAGGGCCCACAGATACGCAGTATTTT	CASSNRLAGGPTDTQYF
TRBJ2-5	TRBV7-6	-	TRBD1	TGTGCCAGCAGCCTCTGGACAGGGGGCGAGGAGACCCAGTACTTC	CASSLWTGGEETQYF
TRBJ2-3	TRBV11-2	-	-	TGTGCCAGCAGCCAACCGGGGGTTAGCACAGATACGCAGTATTTT	CASSQPGVSTDTQYF
TRBJ2-7	TRBV10-3	-	TRBD2	TGTGCCGCCGCCAGCGGGAGAAACGTCGAGCAGTACTTC	CAAASGRNVEQYF
TRBJ1-5	TRBV10-3	medium-sized	-	TGTGCCATCAGTGACCAGGATAATCAGCCCCAGCATTTT	CAISDQDNQPQHF
TRBJ2-7	TRBV10-3	once	-	TGTGCCATCAGGTCGGACAGCTCCTACGAGCAGTACTTC	CAIRSDSSYEQYF
TRBJ2-1	TRBV7-3	-	-	TGTGCCAGCAGCTCATCGGTTTCATACAATGAGCAGTTCTTC	CASSSSVSYNEQFF
TRBJ1-5	TRBV28	-	TRBD1	TGTGCCAGCAGTTTGTGGGCCAGGGGGGGCAATCAGCCCCAGCATTTT	CASSLWARGGNQPQHF
TRBJ1-4	TRBV10-3	-	-	TGTGCCATCAGTGACGGGGGGGCTGCTAATGAAAAACTGTTTTTT	CAISDGGAANEKLFF
TRBJ2-5	TRBV5-4	-	TRBD2	TGTGCCAGCAGAGTCCGGGGGGTGCAAGAGACCCAGTACTTC	CASRVRGVQETQYF
TRBJ2-3	TRBV5-8	-	TRBD1	TGTGCCAGCATCCCCACACAGGGGTATCCCACAGATACGCAGTATTTT	CASIPTQGYPTDTQYF
TRBJ1-1	TRBV7-9	-	-	TGTGCCAGCAGCAAATACCTCAGGGGAACTGAAGCTTTCTTT	CASSKYLRGTEAFF
TRBJ1-3	TRBV7-6	-	-	TGTGCCAGCAGCCTTGCGGGAGGCTCTGGAAACACCATATATTTT	CASSLAGGSGNTIYF
TRBJ1-2	TRBV28	-	-	TGTGCCAGCAGTTTCCCGCGGGGCTACACCTTC	CASSFPRGYTF
TRBJ2-7	TRBV2	-	TRBD2	TGTGCCAGCAATCCACTAGCGGGAGGGAGGGCAAGCTCCTACGAGCAGTACTTC	CASNPLAGGRASSYEQYF
TRBJ1-2	TRBV11-2	-	TRBD1	TGTGCCAGCAGCTCGATTGCCGGGACAGGGAGGAACTATGGCTACACCTTC	CASSSIAGTGRNYGYTF
TRBJ2-2	TRBV9	-	TRBD2	TGTGCCAGCAGCGCTAGCGGGAGTGGAACCGGGGAGCTGTTTTTT	CASSASGSGTGELFF
TRBJ1-1	TRBV27	-	TRBD1	TGTGCCAGCAGTTGGCGACAGGGGGGGAACACTGAAGCTTTCTTT	CASSWRQGGNTEAFF
TRBJ2-2	TRBV9	-	TRBD2	TGTGCCAGCAGAGACCCCAGCGGGAGTGAGGAGCTGTTTTTT	CASRDPSGSEELFF
TRBJ1-2	TRBV7-2	once	-	TGTGCCAGCAGCTTAGCGCCTCCCGGGGGGTCCTTCTCTGGCTACACCTTC	CASSLAPPGGSFSGYTF
TRBJ1-1	TRBV5-4	few	TRBD1	TGTGCCAGCAGCTTTTTTCCAACAGGGGAGACTGAAGCTTTCTTT	CASSFFPTGETEAFF
TRBJ1-2	TRBV27	-	TRBD1	TGTGCCAGCAGTTGGGTGACAGGGTCTGGCTACACCTTC	CASSWVTGSGYTF
TRBJ2-7	TRBV27	once	-	TGTGCCAGCGTGTTACAGCGGAGGTTGGCCTACGAGCAGTACTTC	CASVLQRRLAYEQYF
TRBJ2-3	TRBV7-6	-	-	TGTGCCAGCAGCCCCGTGGCCTCCCCTGCAGATACGCAGTATTTT	CASSPVASPADTQYF
TRBJ2-7	TRBV7-9	-	TRBD2	TGTGCCAGCAGCTCCGATAGCGGGAGCCCCTTTTCCTACGAGCAGTACTTC	CASSSDSGSPFSYEQYF
TRBJ2-3	TRBV5-1	-	-	TGCGCCAGCAGCTTAACACAGGGTCCCACAGATACGCAGTATTTT	CASSLTQGPTDTQYF
TRBJ2-1	TRBV30	-	-	TGTGCCTGGAGTGTAGGGAGTTCTGCTTACAATGAGCAGTTCTTC	CAWSVGSSAYNEQFF
TRBJ2-2	TRBV29-1	-	-	TGCAGCGTCAGACGGGGAGCGACGAACACCGGGGAGCTGTTTTTT	CSVRRGATNTGELFF
TRBJ1-3	TRBV2	-	-	TGTGCCAGCAGTGCAGGGCGCGGGGGAAACACCATATATTTT	CASSAGRGGNTIYF
TRBJ2-5	TRBV11-2	-	TRBD2	TGTGCCAGCAGCTTAAATCTAGCGGGAGGGCCGGAGACCCAGTACTTC	CASSLNLAGGPETQYF
TRBJ2-5	TRBV14	-	TRBD1	TGTGCCAGCAGCCATCTTGGGACAGGGGAAGAGACCCAGTACTTC	CASSHLGTGEETQYF